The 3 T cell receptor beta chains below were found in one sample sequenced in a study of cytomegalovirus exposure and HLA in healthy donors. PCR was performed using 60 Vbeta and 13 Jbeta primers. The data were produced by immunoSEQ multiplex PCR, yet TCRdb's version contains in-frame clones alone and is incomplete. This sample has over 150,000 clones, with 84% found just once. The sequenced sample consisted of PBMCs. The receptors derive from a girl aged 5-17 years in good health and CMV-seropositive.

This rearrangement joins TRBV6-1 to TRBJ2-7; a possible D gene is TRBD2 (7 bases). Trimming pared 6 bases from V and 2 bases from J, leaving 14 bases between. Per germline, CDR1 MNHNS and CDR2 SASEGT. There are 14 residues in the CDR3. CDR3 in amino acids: CASRGGQYTYEQYF. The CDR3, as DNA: TGTGCCAGCAGGGGGGGGCAGTATACCTACGAGCAGTACTTC.

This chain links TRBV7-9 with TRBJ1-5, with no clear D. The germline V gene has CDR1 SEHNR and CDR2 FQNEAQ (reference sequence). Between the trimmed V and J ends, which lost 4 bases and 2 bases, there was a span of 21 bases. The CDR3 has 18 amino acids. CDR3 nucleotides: TGTGCCAGCAGCTCCCCCCCTCCCGGGAGGATGGGCAATCAGCCCCAGCATTTT. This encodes CASSSPPPGRMGNQPQHF. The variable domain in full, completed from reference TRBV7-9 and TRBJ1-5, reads DTGVSQNPRHKITKRGQNVTFRCDPISEHNRLYWYRQTLGQGPEFLTYFQNEAQLEKSRLLSDRFSAERPKGSFSTLEIQRTEQGDSAMYLCASSSPPPGRMGNQPQHFGDGTRLSIL.

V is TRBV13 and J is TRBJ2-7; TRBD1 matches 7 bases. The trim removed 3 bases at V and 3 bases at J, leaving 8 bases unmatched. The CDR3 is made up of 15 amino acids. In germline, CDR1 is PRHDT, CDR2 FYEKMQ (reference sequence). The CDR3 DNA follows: TGTGCCAGCAGCTTTAAGCTCGGGACAGACTACGAGCAGTACTTC. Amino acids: CASSFKLGTDYEQYF.